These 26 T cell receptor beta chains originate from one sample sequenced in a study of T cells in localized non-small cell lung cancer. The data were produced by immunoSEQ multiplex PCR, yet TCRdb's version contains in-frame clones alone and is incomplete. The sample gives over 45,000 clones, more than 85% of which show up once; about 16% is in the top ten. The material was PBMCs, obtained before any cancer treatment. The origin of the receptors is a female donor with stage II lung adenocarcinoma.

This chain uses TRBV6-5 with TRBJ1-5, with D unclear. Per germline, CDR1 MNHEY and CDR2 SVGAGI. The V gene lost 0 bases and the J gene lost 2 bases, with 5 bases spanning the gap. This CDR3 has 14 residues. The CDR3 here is CASSYSGGNQPQHF. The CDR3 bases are TGTGCCAGCAGTTACTCAGGCGGCAATCAGCCCCAGCATTTT.

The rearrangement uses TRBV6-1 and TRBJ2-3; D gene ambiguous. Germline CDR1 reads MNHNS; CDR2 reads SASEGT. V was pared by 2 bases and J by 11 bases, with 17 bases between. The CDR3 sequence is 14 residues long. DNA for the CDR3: TGTGCCAGCAGTGAACGCCGCGACGGCTGGTTGCAGTATTTT. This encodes CASSERRDGWLQYF.

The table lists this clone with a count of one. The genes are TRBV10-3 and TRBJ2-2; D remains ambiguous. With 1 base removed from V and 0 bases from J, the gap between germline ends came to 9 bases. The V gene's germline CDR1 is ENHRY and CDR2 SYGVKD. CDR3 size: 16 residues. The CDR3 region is CAISELDNPNTGELFF. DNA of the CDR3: TGTGCCATCAGTGAGTTAGACAATCCGAACACCGGGGAGCTGTTTTTT.

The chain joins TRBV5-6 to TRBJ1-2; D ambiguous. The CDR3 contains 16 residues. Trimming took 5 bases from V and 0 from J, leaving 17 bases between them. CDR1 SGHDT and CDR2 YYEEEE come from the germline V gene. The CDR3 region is CASRPGGWGANYGYTF. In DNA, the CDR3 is TGTGCCAGCAGACCGGGCGGCTGGGGAGCTAACTATGGCTACACCTTC.

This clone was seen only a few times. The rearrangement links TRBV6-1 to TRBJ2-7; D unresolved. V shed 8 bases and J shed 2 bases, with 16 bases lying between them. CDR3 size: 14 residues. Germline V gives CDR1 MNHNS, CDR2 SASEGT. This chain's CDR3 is CASGKPHGPYEQYF. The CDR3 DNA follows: TGTGCCAGCGGGAAGCCACACGGCCCCTACGAGCAGTACTTC.

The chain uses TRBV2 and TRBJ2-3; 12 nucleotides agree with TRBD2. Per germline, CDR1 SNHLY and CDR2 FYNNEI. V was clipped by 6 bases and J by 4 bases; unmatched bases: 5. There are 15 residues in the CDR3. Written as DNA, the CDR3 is TGTGCCAGCAGCAGACTAGCGGGGGATTCAGATACGCAGTATTTT. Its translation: CASSRLAGDSDTQYF.

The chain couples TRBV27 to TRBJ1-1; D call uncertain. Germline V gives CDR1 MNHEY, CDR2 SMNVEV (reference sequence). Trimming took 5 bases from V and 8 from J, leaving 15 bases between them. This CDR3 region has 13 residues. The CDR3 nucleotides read TGTGCCAGCAGTGGGGAGCGGGAAAGGGAAGCTTTCTTT. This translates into CASSGEREREAFF.

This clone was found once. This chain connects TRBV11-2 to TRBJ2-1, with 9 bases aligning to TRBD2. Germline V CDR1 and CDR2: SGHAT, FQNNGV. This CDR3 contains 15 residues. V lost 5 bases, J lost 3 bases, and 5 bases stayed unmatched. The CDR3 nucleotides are TGTGCCAGCAGCCAGAATAGCGGGGGCTACAATGAGCAGTTCTTC. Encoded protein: CASSQNSGGYNEQFF.

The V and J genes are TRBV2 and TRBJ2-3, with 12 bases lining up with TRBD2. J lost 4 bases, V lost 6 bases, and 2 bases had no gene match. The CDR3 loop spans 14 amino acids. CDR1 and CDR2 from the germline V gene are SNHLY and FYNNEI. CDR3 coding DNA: TGTGCCAGCAGGACTAGCGGGGGTCCAGATACGCAGTATTTT. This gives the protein CASRTSGGPDTQYF.

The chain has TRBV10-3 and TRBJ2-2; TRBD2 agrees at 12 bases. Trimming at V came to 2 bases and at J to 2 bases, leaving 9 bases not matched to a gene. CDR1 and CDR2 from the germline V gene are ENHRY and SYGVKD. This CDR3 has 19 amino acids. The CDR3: CAISEQLSLAGGNTGELFF. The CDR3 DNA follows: TGTGCCATCAGTGAGCAATTATCACTAGCGGGGGGTAACACCGGGGAGCTGTTTTTT.

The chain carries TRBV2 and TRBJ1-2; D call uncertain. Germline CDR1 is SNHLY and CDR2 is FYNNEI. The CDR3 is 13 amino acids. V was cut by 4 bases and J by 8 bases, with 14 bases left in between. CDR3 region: CASSVELSGGYTF. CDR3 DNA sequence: TGTGCCAGCAGTGTTGAGCTCTCCGGGGGCTACACCTTC.

The CDR3 protein is CASSQGAGGSNTQYF. The DNA of the CDR3 is TGCGCCAGCAGCCAAGGAGCGGGGGGCTCCAATACGCAGTATTTT. V and J are TRBV4-1 and TRBJ2-3; 9 bases match TRBD2. The J segment lost 7 bases and the V segment lost 1 base, leaving 6 bases of the junction unmatched. Germline CDR1 is MGHRA and CDR2 is YSYEKL. The CDR3 has 15 residues.

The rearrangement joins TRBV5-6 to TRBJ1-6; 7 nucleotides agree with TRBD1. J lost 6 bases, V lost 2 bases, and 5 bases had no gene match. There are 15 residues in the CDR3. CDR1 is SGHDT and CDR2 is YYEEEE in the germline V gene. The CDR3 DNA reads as TGTGCCAGCAGCTTTTTAGACAGGGCTAATTCACCCCTCCACTTT. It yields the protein CASSFLDRANSPLHF.

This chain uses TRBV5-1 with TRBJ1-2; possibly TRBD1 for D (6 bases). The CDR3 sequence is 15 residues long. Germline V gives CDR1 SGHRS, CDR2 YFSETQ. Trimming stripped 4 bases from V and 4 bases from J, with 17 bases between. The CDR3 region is CASSPIRQASYGYTF. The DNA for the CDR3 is TGCGCCAGCAGCCCAATAAGACAGGCCAGCTATGGCTACACCTTC.

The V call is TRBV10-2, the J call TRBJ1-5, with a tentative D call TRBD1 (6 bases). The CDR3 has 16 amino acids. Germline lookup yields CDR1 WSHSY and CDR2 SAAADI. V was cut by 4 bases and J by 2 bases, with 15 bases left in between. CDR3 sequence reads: CASSGTGFGGNQPQHF. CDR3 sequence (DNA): TGCGCCAGCAGTGGCACAGGGTTTGGGGGCAATCAGCCCCAGCATTTT.

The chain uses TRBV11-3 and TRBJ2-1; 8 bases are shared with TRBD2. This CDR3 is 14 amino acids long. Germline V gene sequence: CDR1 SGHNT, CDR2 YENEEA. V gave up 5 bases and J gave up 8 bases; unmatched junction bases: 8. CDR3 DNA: TGTGCCAGCAGCGCCACCGGGGGGGCCTATGAGCAGTTCTTC. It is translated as CASSATGGAYEQFF.

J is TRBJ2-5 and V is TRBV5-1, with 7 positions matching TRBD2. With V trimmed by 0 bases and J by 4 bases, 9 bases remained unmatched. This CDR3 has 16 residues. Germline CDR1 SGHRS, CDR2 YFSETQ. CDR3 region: CASSLAGGGQGETQYF. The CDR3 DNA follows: TGCGCCAGCAGCTTGGCTGGGGGAGGGCAGGGAGAGACCCAGTACTTC.

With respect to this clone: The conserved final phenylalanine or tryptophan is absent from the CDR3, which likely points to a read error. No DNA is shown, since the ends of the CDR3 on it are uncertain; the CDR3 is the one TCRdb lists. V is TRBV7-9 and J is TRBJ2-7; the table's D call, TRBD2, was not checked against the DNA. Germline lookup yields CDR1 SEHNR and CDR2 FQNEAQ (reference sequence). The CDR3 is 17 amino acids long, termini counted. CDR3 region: CASSLRGGDLKPCRRLS.

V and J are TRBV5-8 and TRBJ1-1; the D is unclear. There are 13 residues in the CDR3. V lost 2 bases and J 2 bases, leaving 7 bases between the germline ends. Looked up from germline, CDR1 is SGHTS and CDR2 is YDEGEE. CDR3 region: CASSLGRNTEAFF. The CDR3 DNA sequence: TGTGCCAGCAGCTTAGGACGAAACACTGAAGCTTTCTTT.

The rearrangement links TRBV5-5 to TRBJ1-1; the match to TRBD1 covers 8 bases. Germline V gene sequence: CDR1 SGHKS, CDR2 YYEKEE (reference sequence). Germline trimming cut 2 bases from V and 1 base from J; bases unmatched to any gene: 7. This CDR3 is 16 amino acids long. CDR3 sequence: CASSLGQGIRNTEAFF. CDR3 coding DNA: TGTGCCAGCAGCTTAGGACAGGGAATTAGGAACACTGAAGCTTTCTTT.

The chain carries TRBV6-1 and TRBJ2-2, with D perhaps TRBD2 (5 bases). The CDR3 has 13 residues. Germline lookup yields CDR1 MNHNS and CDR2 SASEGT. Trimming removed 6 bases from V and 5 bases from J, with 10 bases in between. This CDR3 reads CASRSSGTGELFF. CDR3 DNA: TGTGCCAGCAGGTCCTCGGGGACCGGGGAGCTGTTTTTT.

Here the CDR3 reads CASRGQGLGEQFF. DNA of the CDR3: TGTGCCAGCAGGGGACAGGGATTGGGTGAGCAGTTCTTC. The chain carries TRBV27 and TRBJ2-1; TRBD1 aligns across 9 bases. J lost 9 bases, V lost 6 bases, and 6 bases had no gene match. The germline gives CDR1 MNHEY, CDR2 SMNVEV (reference sequence). The CDR3 extends over 13 amino acids.

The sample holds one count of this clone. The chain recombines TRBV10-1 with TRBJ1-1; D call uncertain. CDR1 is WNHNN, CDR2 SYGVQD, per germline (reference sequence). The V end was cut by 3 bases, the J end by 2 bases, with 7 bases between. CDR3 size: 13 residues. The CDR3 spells CASSESGNTEAFF. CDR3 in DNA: TGCGCCAGCAGTGAATCGGGCAACACTGAAGCTTTCTTT.

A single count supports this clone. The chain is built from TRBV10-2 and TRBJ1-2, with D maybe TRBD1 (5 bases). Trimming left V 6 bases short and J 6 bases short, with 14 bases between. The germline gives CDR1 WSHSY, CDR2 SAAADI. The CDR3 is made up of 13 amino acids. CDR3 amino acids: CASRQGGADGYTF. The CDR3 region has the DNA TGCGCCAGCAGACAAGGTGGGGCTGATGGCTACACCTTC.

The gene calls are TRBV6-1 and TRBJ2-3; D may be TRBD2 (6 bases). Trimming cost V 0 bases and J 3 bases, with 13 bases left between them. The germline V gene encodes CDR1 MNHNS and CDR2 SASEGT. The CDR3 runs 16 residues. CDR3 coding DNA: TGTGCCAGCAGTGAAGCAGGAGGGTTGTATACAGATACGCAGTATTTT. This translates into CASSEAGGLYTDTQYF.

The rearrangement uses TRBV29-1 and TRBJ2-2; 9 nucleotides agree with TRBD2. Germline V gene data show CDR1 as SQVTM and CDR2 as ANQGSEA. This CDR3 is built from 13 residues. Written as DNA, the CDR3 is TGCAGTTCGCGGGGGGGAGAAACCGGGGAGCTGTTTTTT. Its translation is CSSRGGETGELFF.